The T cell receptor (beta chain) described here comes from a study of blood T cell repertoires in COVID-19. Across the study: Sites in the United States, Italy and Spain provided acute and convalescent COVID-19 samples. PBMCs, B-cell-depleted T cells, or T cells provided the cDNA or gDNA that made up the material.

The authors' processing: Cell counts per sample came from amplifying reference gene primers. Profiled with immunoSEQ multiplex PCR; TCRdb holds only in-frame clones, not every one. V and J calls and clone size are as listed in that table; D and trimming were resolved from the DNA. This sample has about 140,000 clones, with roughly 77% found just once. CDR3 length equals 10 residues. There are many counts of this clone. Sequenced input: peripheral blood. This receptor was taken from a man aged 60 to 75 with acute or convalescent COVID-19. The rearrangement links TRBV21-1 to TRBJ1-1. TRBV21-1 is reported as a pseudogene. CDR3 protein: CAPRATEAFF. Written as DNA, the CDR3 is TGTGCCCCGCGGGCCACTGAAGCTTTCTTT.